This TCR beta chain was observed in a study of blood T cell repertoires in COVID-19. Study background: T cells, B-cell-depleted T cells, or PBMCs supplied cDNA or gDNA.

With 3 bases clipped from V and 2 bases from J, the junction kept 8 bases outside the gene matches. The length of the CDR3 is 15 residues. Germline CDR1 reads SGHRS; CDR2 reads YFSETQ. Original data processing: Researchers report that nucleated cell counts were estimated from reference gene primer amplification. Sequencing was performed with immunoSEQ multiplex PCR; in TCRdb, only in-frame clones are kept and a portion is missing. For V, J and clone size, that table is used; D and trimming come from the DNA. The sample lists about 240,000 clones; about 86% were seen once. V usage is TRBV5-1 and J usage is TRBJ2-7, with 7 bases that match TRBD1. The sequenced sample consisted of peripheral blood. The sequence was obtained from a man in his sixties with acute or convalescent COVID-19. For the CDR3, the DNA is TGCGCCAGCAGCTCGACCGGACAGGCCCCCTACGAGCAGTACTTC. Translation gives CASSSTGQAPYEQYF.